One and the same sample provided the 26 T cell receptor beta chains below, sequenced in a study of blood T cell repertoires in COVID-19. Generated by immunoSEQ multiplex PCR, the TCRdb table keeps only in-frame clones and is missing some. This table has about 34,000 clones, roughly 80% appearing once. The sample comprised peripheral blood. The receptors were gathered from an older man with active or convalescent COVID-19.

The chain combines TRBV9 with TRBJ2-3, with 9 bases aligning to TRBD2. Germline V CDR1 and CDR2: SGDLS, YYNGEE. The CDR3 covers 14 residues. V gave up 3 bases and J gave up 10 bases; unmatched junction bases: 9. In nucleotides, the CDR3 is TGTGCCAGCAGCGAAACCCCCACTAGCGGGTCGCAGTATTTT. As protein: CASSETPTSGSQYF.

This chain links TRBV28 with TRBJ2-5; 7 positions match TRBD2. This CDR3 comprises 15 residues. The germline CDR1 and CDR2 sequences are MDHEN and SYDVKM. V gave up 2 bases and J gave up 1 base; unmatched junction bases: 4. DNA for the CDR3: TGTGCCAGCAGTTTACTCTCGGGGGGCCAAGAGACCCAGTACTTC. Protein: CASSLLSGGQETQYF.

The chain is built from TRBV11-2 and TRBJ2-1; tentative D call: TRBD2 (5 bases). The CDR3 covers 17 residues. The V and J ends lost 0 bases and 7 bases respectively, with 19 bases between them. Germline assignment: CDR1 SGHAT and CDR2 FQNNGV. Written as DNA, the CDR3 is TGTGCCAGCAGCTTAGATAGGGCAGTCGGAGGTCGGAATGAGCAGTTCTTC. Amino acid sequence: CASSLDRAVGGRNEQFF.

The V gene is TRBV5-1, the J gene TRBJ2-2; D remains unclear. The CDR3 has 16 amino acids. V was trimmed by 0 bases and J by 2 bases, leaving 11 bases between them. Per the germline V gene, CDR1 is SGHRS and CDR2 is YFSETQ. The CDR3 DNA reads as TGCGCCAGCAGCTTGGTTTGGGCTGACAACACCGGGGAGCTGTTTTTT. Its translation is CASSLVWADNTGELFF.

This clone was observed a handful of times. The chain links TRBV6-5 to TRBJ1-4, with a tentative D call TRBD1 (5 bases). The CDR3 is made up of 12 amino acids. V was pared by 8 bases and J by 7 bases, with 11 bases between. Germline V gene sequence: CDR1 MNHEY, CDR2 SVGAGI. The CDR3 here is CASRDGGEKLFF. The CDR3 nucleotides are TGTGCCAGCCGGGACGGGGGTGAAAAACTGTTTTTT.

The J gene is TRBJ2-5, the V gene TRBV11-3; 8 nucleotides match TRBD2. Germline V CDR1 and CDR2: SGHNT, YENEEA. With 5 bases clipped from V and 3 bases from J, the junction kept 2 bases outside the gene matches. The CDR3 runs to 13 residues. This CDR3 is CASSPGGEETQYF. The CDR3 region has the DNA TGTGCCAGCAGCCCCGGGGGGGAAGAGACCCAGTACTTC.

Only one count was recorded for this clone. The CDR3 region has the DNA TGTGCCAGCAGCAAATTCTGTCTTACCCAGGGGGTGATCACTGAAGCTTTCTTT. Encoded protein: CASSKFCLTQGVITEAFF. V gene TRBV21-1 combines with J gene TRBJ1-1; the listed D gene, TRBD1, was not tested against the DNA. TRBV21-1 is a pseudogene segment. The CDR3 totals 18 residues.

This chain joins TRBV7-9 and TRBJ2-1, with a tentative D call TRBD1 (5 bases). The CDR3 has 12 amino acids. V was trimmed by 3 bases and J by 8 bases, leaving 8 bases between them. CDR1 is SEHNR and CDR2 is FQNEAQ in the germline V gene (reference sequence). CDR3 in amino acids: CASSLGPYEQFF. CDR3 in DNA: TGTGCCAGCAGCTTGGGGCCGTATGAGCAGTTCTTC.

This chain joins TRBV28 and TRBJ1-5, with D possibly matching TRBD1 (5 bases). The CDR3 length is 15 residues. CDR1 MDHEN and CDR2 SYDVKM come from the germline V gene. V was clipped by 5 bases and J by 4 bases, with 15 bases between them. The CDR3 here is CASSRGNQENQPQHF. The CDR3 DNA sequence: TGTGCCAGCAGTCGGGGGAATCAGGAGAATCAGCCCCAGCATTTT.

This clone has only one observation. This chain connects TRBV4-1 to TRBJ2-5, with D hard to call. The V gene lost 0 bases and the J gene lost 5 bases, with 13 bases spanning the gap. The CDR3 is 15 residues long. Germline lookup yields CDR1 MGHRA and CDR2 YSYEKL. The CDR3 is CASSQDLRVRETQYF. CDR3 nucleotide sequence: TGCGCCAGCAGCCAAGATCTCCGAGTTCGGGAGACCCAGTACTTC.

Here the CDR3 reads CASSPRTGDYGYTF. CDR3 in DNA: TGTGCCAGCAGCCCACGGACAGGGGATTATGGCTACACCTTC. This chain links TRBV11-2 with TRBJ1-2, with 9 nucleotides matching TRBD1. Trimming took 5 bases from V and 5 from J; bases not matched to a gene: 6. This CDR3 is built from 14 residues. Germline V gene sequence: CDR1 SGHAT, CDR2 FQNNGV.

This clone was picked up a small number of times. This chain connects TRBV9 to TRBJ2-3, with D possibly TRBD2 on 6 matching bases. Germline lookup yields CDR1 SGDLS and CDR2 YYNGEE. Trimming took off 4 bases at V and 6 bases at J, with 21 bases between the two ends. This CDR3 has 16 residues. Here the CDR3 DNA reads TGTGCCAGCAGCCCTTGGGACTCATACTGGGCGGATACGCAGTATTTT. This codes for CASSPWDSYWADTQYF.

This sequence joins TRBV5-1 and TRBJ2-5; 10 positions agree with TRBD2. This CDR3 spans 16 amino acids. The germline gives CDR1 SGHRS, CDR2 YFSETQ. With V trimmed by 2 bases and J by 1 base, 5 bases remained unmatched. In nucleotides, the CDR3 is TGCGCCAGCAGCTTCGTAAGCGGGAGGGCCCAAGAGACCCAGTACTTC. This translates into CASSFVSGRAQETQYF.

This chain joins TRBV2 and TRBJ1-5; possible D gene TRBD1, 6 bases. CDR1 and CDR2 (germline): SNHLY, FYNNEI. V lost 8 bases and J lost 3, with 11 bases in between. The CDR3 runs 13 residues. CDR3 DNA: TGTGCCAGCTCTGGACAGCTCAATCAGCCCCAGCATTTT. Translating gives CASSGQLNQPQHF. The full variable domain, completed using reference TRBV2 and TRBJ1-5, is EPEVTQTPSHQVTQMGQEVILRCVPISNHLYFYWYRQILGQKVEFLVSFYNNEISEKSEIFDDQFSVERPDGSNFTLKIRSTKLEDSAMYFCASSGQLNQPQHFGDGTRLSIL.

This clone has a handful of counts. The rearrangement links TRBV11-2 to TRBJ2-3; D is possibly TRBD2 (5 bases). There are 14 residues in the CDR3. V lost 5 bases to trimming and J lost 5 bases, with 14 bases between them. Germline CDR1 SGHAT, CDR2 FQNNGV. The CDR3 coding sequence is TGTGCCAGCAGCCTCGGTTCCGGGGTAGATACGCAGTATTTT. Translating gives CASSLGSGVDTQYF.

The table lists this clone with a count of one. The rearrangement links TRBV19 to TRBJ2-2, with 9 bases identical to TRBD1. The CDR3 contains 15 residues. In germline, CDR1 is LNHDA, CDR2 SQIVND (reference sequence). The J segment lost 7 bases and the V segment lost 7 bases, leaving 10 bases of the junction unmatched. CDR3 nucleotides: TGTGCCAGTAAAGGGCGGGACAGGGCTGTCGGGGAGCTGTTTTTT. Translated, it gives CASKGRDRAVGELFF.

J is TRBJ2-3 and V is TRBV5-1, with 12 nucleotides matching TRBD1. Germline trimming cut 4 bases from V and 7 bases from J; bases unmatched to any gene: 10. Germline CDR1 reads SGHRS; CDR2 reads YFSETQ. CDR3 length: 16 amino acids. CDR3 coding DNA: TGCGCCAGCAGCGTGTCGGGGACAGGGGGCGCATATACGCAGTATTTT. Translating gives CASSVSGTGGAYTQYF.

The rearrangement joins TRBV24-1 to TRBJ2-3, with D perhaps TRBD1 (6 bases). The V gene's germline CDR1 is KGHDR and CDR2 SFDVKD. V was pared by 4 bases and J by 1 base, with 11 bases between. The CDR3 covers 15 residues. The chain's CDR3 is CATSDSGVGTDTQYF. The CDR3 nucleotides are TGTGCCACCAGTGACTCAGGGGTTGGCACAGATACGCAGTATTTT.

The V and J genes are TRBV19 and TRBJ2-5; a possible D gene is TRBD2 (6 bases). CDR1 and CDR2 from the germline V gene are LNHDA and SQIVND (reference sequence). The CDR3 totals 17 residues. V was pared by 4 bases and J by 5 bases, with 23 bases between. The CDR3 here is CASSKSLLGGVGETQYF. CDR3 bases: TGTGCCAGTAGTAAAAGCCTTCTTGGAGGGGTTGGTGAGACCCAGTACTTC.

The chain is built from TRBV10-2 and TRBJ2-2, with 13 bases that match TRBD2. CDR3 length equals 15 residues. Germline V gene lookup returns CDR1 WSHSY and CDR2 SAAADI. Trimming removed 8 bases from V and 7 bases from J; junction bases left unmatched: 7. CDR3 nucleotide sequence: TGCGCCAGCCGACTAGCGGGAGGACAGGGCGGGGAGCTGTTTTTT. Its translation is CASRLAGGQGGELFF.

V gene TRBV6-6 combines with J gene TRBJ2-5; the match to TRBD2 covers 7 bases. The CDR3 runs 11 residues. Germline trimming cut 6 bases from V and 10 bases from J; bases unmatched to any gene: 5. The V gene's germline CDR1 is MNHNY and CDR2 SVGAGI (reference sequence). CDR3 region: CASSRGGVQYF. The CDR3, as DNA: TGTGCCAGCAGCCGCGGGGGAGTCCAGTACTTC.

In its sample, this clone was seen a few times. This sequence joins TRBV5-4 and TRBJ1-2, with D possibly matching TRBD1 (6 bases). The CDR3 is 14 residues long. The germline V and J ends were trimmed by 2 bases and 4 bases, with 12 bases remaining between them. Germline assignment: CDR1 SGHNT and CDR2 YYREEE (reference sequence). CDR3 amino acids: CASSFRGVAYGYTF. CDR3 coding DNA: TGTGCCAGCAGCTTCAGGGGCGTCGCCTATGGCTACACCTTC.

This clone was detected only a few times. This rearrangement joins TRBV5-5 to TRBJ2-7; a weak D match, TRBD2 (7 bases). There are 16 residues in the CDR3. Germline CDR1 SGHKS, CDR2 YYEKEE (reference sequence). V lost 6 bases, J lost 1 base, and 20 bases lay in between. The CDR3 reads CASTLRGGHPSYEQYF. CDR3 DNA sequence: TGTGCCAGCACCCTACGCGGGGGCCATCCTTCCTACGAGCAGTACTTC.

The genes are TRBV7-8 and TRBJ1-5; 9 nucleotides align to TRBD1. V gave up 5 bases and J gave up 3 bases; unmatched junction bases: 5. The CDR3 consists of 15 residues. Per the germline V gene, CDR1 is SGHVS and CDR2 is FQNEAQ. The CDR3: CASSPYRGPNQPQHF. The CDR3 nucleotides read TGTGCCAGCAGCCCATACAGGGGGCCCAATCAGCCCCAGCATTTT.

This clone was counted between two and nine times. The V and J genes are TRBV7-9 and TRBJ1-2; 7 bases match TRBD1. From germline, CDR1 is SEHNR and CDR2 FQNEAQ (reference sequence). Trimming removed 5 bases from V and 13 bases from J; junction bases left unmatched: 7. This CDR3 region has 11 residues. In nucleotides, the CDR3 is TGTGCCAGCAGCCTGGGACAGCCCCTCACCTTC. Its protein is CASSLGQPLTF.

This clone showed up just a few times. V is TRBV4-2 and J is TRBJ2-7; a possible D gene is TRBD1 (5 bases). The CDR3 consists of 15 residues. The germline V gene has CDR1 LGHNA and CDR2 YNFKEQ. The V end lost 4 bases, the J end lost 1 base, and 14 bases lay between the germline ends. CDR3 coding DNA: TGTGCCAGCAGCCCCGACAGCCAACCATCCTACGAGCAGTACTTC. Translating it yields CASSPDSQPSYEQYF.